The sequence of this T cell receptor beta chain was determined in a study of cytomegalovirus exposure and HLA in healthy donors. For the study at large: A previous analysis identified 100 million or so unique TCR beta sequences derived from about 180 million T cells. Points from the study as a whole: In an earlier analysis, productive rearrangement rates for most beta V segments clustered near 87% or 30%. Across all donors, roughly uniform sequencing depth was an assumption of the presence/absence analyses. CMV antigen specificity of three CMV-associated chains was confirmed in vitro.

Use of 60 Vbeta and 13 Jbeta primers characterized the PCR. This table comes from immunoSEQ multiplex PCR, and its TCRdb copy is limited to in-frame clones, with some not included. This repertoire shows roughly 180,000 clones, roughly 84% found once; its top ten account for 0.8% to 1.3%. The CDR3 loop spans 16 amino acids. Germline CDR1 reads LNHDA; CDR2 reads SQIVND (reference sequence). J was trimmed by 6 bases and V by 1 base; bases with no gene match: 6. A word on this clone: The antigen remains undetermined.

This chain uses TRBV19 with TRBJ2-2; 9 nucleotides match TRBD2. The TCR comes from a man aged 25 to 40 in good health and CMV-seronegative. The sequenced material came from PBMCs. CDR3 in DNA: TGTGCCAGTAGTATAGTAGCGGGAGTTCGTTCCGGGGAGCTGTTTTTT. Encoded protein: CASSIVAGVRSGELFF.